Presented here are 14 T cell receptor beta chains from one specimen sequenced in a study of regulatory T cells in long-lasting Graves disease. In building TCR beta libraries, iRepertoire HTBI primers were used together with Arm-PCR of CDR3 regions. TCRdb used MiXCR to reprocess the multiplex PCR reads, holding one entry per CDR3 protein. The sample consists of around 500,000 distinct CDR3 sequences, less than 15% of them appearing once. Time point in this sample: newly diagnosed GD, antithyroid drugs for less than 3 months. PBMC-extracted RNA yielded the TCR library. These data are also associated with another study on T cells in Graves' hyperthyroidism and ophthalmopathy.

The sequencing used peripheral blood mononuclear cells (PBMCs), collected at new diagnosis, from a patient treated with antithyroid drugs. Receptors originate from a man aged 30-40 years with Graves disease.

This clonotype showed up many times. The V call is TRBV2, the J call TRBJ2-7; TRBD1 matches at 9 bases. The trim removed 4 bases at V and 2 bases at J, leaving 9 bases unmatched. The CDR3 has 16 residues. Germline loops: CDR1 SNHLY, CDR2 FYNNEI. CDR3 region: CASSVGLTGGTYEQYF. CDR3 sequence (DNA): TGTGCCAGCAGTGTGGGCCTGACAGGGGGAACCTACGAGCAGTACTTC. Based on the CDR3 plus reference TRBV2 and TRBJ2-7, the full variable domain is EPEVTQTPSHQVTQMGQEVILRCVPISNHLYFYWYRQILGQKVEFLVSFYNNEISEKSEIFDDQFSVERPDGSNFTLKIRSTKLEDSAMYFCASSVGLTGGTYEQYFGPGTRLTVT.

This clonotype was detected many times. The chain recombines TRBV9 with TRBJ1-1, with D hard to call. V was cut by 3 bases and J by 6 bases, with 12 bases left in between. This CDR3 is 13 amino acids long. CDR1 is SGDLS, CDR2 YYNGEE, per germline. In nucleotides, the CDR3 is TGTGCCAGCAGCGAATCTTTCCAGGCTGAAGCTTTCTTT. Translating gives CASSESFQAEAFF.

Turning to this clonotype: A much larger clone lies one base from this, so it may be a read error. The V and J genes are TRBV5-4 and TRBJ2-3; tentative D call: TRBD1 (6 bases). Germline loops: CDR1 SGHNT, CDR2 YYREEE (reference sequence). V was trimmed by 4 bases and J by 2 bases, leaving 14 bases between them. The CDR3 consists of 15 residues. The CDR3: CASSAGTGLTDTQYF. The CDR3 DNA sequence: TGTGCCAGCAGCGCCGGCACAGGGCTCACAGATACGCAGTATTTT. The variable domain in full, completed from reference TRBV5-4 and TRBJ2-3, reads ETGVTQSPTHLIKTRGQQVTLRCSSQSGHNTVSWYQQALGQGPQFIFQYYREEENGRGNFPPRFSGLQFPNYSSELNVNALELDDSALYLCASSAGTGLTDTQYFGPGTRLTVL.

The rearrangement uses TRBV7-2 and TRBJ2-2; D is uncertain. CDR1 and CDR2 (germline): SGHTA, FQGNSA. The length of the CDR3 is 16 residues. Trimming shortened V by 1 base and J by 7 bases, and 16 bases separated the two germline ends. The CDR3 bases are TGTGCCAGCAGCTTAGGGCAGCCCCGCTTGGGCGGGGAGCTGTTTTTT. It specifies CASSLGQPRLGGELFF.

V gene TRBV20-1 combines with J gene TRBJ2-5; 9 bases agree with TRBD2. Germline V gives CDR1 DFQATT, CDR2 SNEGSKA (reference sequence). This CDR3 is built from 15 residues. The V and J ends lost 1 base and 3 bases, in that order; junction bases with no gene match: 6. CDR3 sequence reads: CSARAGGRAEETQYF. The CDR3 DNA follows: TGCAGTGCTAGAGCGGGCGGGAGGGCCGAAGAGACCCAGTACTTC.

Ten or more counts support this clonotype. J is TRBJ1-2 and V is TRBV27, with 7 bases identical to TRBD1. Per germline, CDR1 MNHEY and CDR2 SMNVEV (reference sequence). The ends lost 6 bases at V and 4 bases at J; junction bases unmatched: 11. CDR3 length equals 15 residues. CDR3 sequence reads: CASRVKGQESYGYTF. The CDR3 nucleotides read TGTGCCAGCAGGGTGAAAGGACAGGAATCCTATGGCTACACCTTC.

This clonotype was seen more than once but under ten times. The chain carries TRBV20-1 and TRBJ2-7, with TRBD1 as a possible D gene (5 bases). This CDR3 comprises 14 residues. Looked up from germline, CDR1 is DFQATT and CDR2 is SNEGSKA (reference sequence). V was trimmed by 4 bases and J by 6 bases, leaving 19 bases between them. CDR3 region: CSATSGNSKGEQYF. The CDR3 DNA reads as TGCAGTGCTACCTCAGGGAATAGTAAGGGCGAGCAGTACTTC.

Ten or more counts support this clonotype. One junction end disagrees with the germline gene, perhaps due to a read error. The chain joins TRBV11-2 to TRBJ2-1; the match to TRBD2 covers 8 bases. The CDR3 covers 11 residues. CDR1 is SGHAT, CDR2 FQNNGV, per germline. The CDR3 loop reads CASSPGLALLF. Written as DNA, the CDR3 is TGTGCCAGCAGCCCTGGACTAGCTTTGCTCTTC.

This clonotype has at least ten counts. V is TRBV27 and J is TRBJ2-7; D perhaps matches TRBD1 (6 bases). Germline CDR1 reads MNHEY; CDR2 reads SMNVEV (reference sequence). Trimming took 2 bases from V and 4 from J, leaving 12 bases between them. CDR3 length equals 14 residues. The CDR3 bases are TGTGCCAGCAGTTTAGACAGGCGAGGTTACGAGCAGTACTTC. It specifies CASSLDRRGYEQYF.

This chain connects TRBV10-1 to TRBJ2-1; 12 nucleotides match TRBD2. V lost 6 bases to trimming and J lost 5 bases; unmatched junction nucleotides: 5. Per germline, CDR1 WNHNN and CDR2 SYGVQD (reference sequence). The CDR3 length is 15 residues. CDR3 bases: TGCGCCAGCAGCCTATGGACTAGCGGGAACAATGAGCAGTTCTTC. This translates into CASSLWTSGNNEQFF.

This clonotype was observed a handful of times. The chain links TRBV19 to TRBJ2-1; 13 bases map to TRBD2. The CDR3 runs to 13 residues. In germline, CDR1 is LNHDA, CDR2 SQIVND (reference sequence). V dropped 9 bases and J dropped 8; count of bases not matched to a gene: 4. The CDR3 region is CASGTSGTDEQFF. The CDR3 DNA is TGTGCCAGCGGGACTAGCGGGACGGATGAGCAGTTCTTC.

This clonotype appeared a few times. The CDR3 nucleotides read TGCAGTGCTGTTAGAAGCGGGAGGGGCGACACCGGGGAGCTGTTTTTT. Translating gives CSAVRSGRGDTGELFF. The chain employs TRBV20-1 and TRBJ2-2; TRBD2 matches 10 bases. CDR1 and CDR2 (germline): DFQATT, SNEGSKA (reference sequence). The ends lost 5 bases at V and 3 bases at J; junction bases unmatched: 9. The length of the CDR3 is 16 residues.

This clonotype was counted many times. This chain links TRBV6-5 with TRBJ1-6; D is unresolved. Trimming left V 4 bases short and J 7 bases short, with 11 bases between. Germline-derived CDR1 and CDR2 are MNHEY and SVGAGI. The CDR3 extends over 14 amino acids. This CDR3 is CASSSPTGNSPLHF. Here the CDR3 DNA reads TGTGCCAGCAGTTCGCCGACGGGGAATTCACCCCTCCACTTT.

The table lists this clonotype with many counts. The chain is built from TRBV2 and TRBJ1-1; D is unresolved. Germline lookup yields CDR1 SNHLY and CDR2 FYNNEI. The ends were cut back, 6 bases at V and 8 bases at J, with 13 bases in the middle. This CDR3 comprises 12 residues. In DNA form, the CDR3 reads TGTGCCAGCAGCCAGACTTCTGTCGAAGCTTTCTTT. Its translation: CASSQTSVEAFF.